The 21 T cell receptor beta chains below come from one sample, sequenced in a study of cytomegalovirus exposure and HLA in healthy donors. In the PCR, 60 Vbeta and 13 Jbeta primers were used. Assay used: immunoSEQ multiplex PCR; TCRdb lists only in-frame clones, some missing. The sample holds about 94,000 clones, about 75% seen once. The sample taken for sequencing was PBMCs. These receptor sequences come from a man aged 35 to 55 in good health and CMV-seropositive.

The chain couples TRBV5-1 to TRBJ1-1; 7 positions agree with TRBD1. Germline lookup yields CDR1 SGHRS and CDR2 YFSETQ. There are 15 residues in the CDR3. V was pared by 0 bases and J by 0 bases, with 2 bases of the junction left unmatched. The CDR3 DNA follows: TGCGCCAGCAGCTTGGCAGGGGGGATGAACACTGAAGCTTTCTTT. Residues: CASSLAGGMNTEAFF.

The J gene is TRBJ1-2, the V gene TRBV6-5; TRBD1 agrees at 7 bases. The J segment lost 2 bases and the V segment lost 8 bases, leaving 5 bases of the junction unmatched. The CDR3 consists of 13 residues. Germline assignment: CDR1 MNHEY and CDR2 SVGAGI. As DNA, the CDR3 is TGTGCCAGCGGACAGGATTCAAACTATGGCTACACCTTC. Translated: CASGQDSNYGYTF.

The CDR3 bases are TGTGCCAGCAGCTTGTTACAGGGCTCTGGGGCCAACGTCCTGACTTTC. Translating gives CASSLLQGSGANVLTF. The chain joins TRBV5-4 to TRBJ2-6; possibly TRBD1 for D (6 bases). The germline V gene has CDR1 SGHNT and CDR2 YYREEE (reference sequence). The CDR3 is made up of 16 amino acids. Trimming left V 1 base short and J 0 bases short, with 8 bases between. Together with reference TRBV5-4 and TRBJ2-6, the CDR3 gives the full variable domain: ETGVTQSPTHLIKTRGQQVTLRCSSQSGHNTVSWYQQALGQGPQFIFQYYREEENGRGNFPPRFSGLQFPNYSSELNVNALELDDSALYLCASSLLQGSGANVLTFGAGSRLTVL.

The chain's CDR3 is CASKRSSEDTQYF. Written as DNA, the CDR3 is TGTGCCAGCAAAAGGTCTAGCGAAGATACGCAGTATTTT. The chain uses TRBV14 and TRBJ2-3, with D possibly being TRBD2 (6 bases). Trimming cost V 7 bases and J 5 bases, with 13 bases left between them. CDR3 length: 13 residues. CDR1 and CDR2 from the germline V gene are SGHDN and FVKESK.

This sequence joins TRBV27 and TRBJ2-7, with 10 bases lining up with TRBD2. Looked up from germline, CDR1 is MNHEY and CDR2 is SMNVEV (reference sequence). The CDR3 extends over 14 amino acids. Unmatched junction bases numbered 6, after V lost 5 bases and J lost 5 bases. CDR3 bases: TGTGCCAGCAGTCTCACCGGGACTAGCGACGAGCAGTACTTC. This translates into CASSLTGTSDEQYF.

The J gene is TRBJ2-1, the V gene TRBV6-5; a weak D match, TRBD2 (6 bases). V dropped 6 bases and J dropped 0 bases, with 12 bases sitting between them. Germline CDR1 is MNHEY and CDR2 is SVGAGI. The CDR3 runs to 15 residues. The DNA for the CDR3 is TGTGCCAGCAGGGGACGGGGGAGCTCCTACAATGAGCAGTTCTTC. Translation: CASRGRGSSYNEQFF.

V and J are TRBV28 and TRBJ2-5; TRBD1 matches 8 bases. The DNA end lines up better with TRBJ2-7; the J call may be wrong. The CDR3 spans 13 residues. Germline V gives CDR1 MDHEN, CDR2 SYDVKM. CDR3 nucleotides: TGTGCCAGCAGTTTAACAGGGGGATACGAGCAGTACTTC. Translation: CASSLTGGYEQYF.

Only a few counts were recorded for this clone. The CDR3 sequence: CASSLEVRTPNEKLFF. The CDR3 bases are TGCGCCAGCAGCTTGGAAGTAAGGACACCTAATGAAAAACTGTTTTTT. V is TRBV5-1 and J is TRBJ1-4; D is possibly TRBD1 (5 bases). The V end was cut by 0 bases, the J end by 3 bases, with 12 bases between. This CDR3 comprises 16 residues. CDR1 is SGHRS and CDR2 is YFSETQ in the germline V gene.

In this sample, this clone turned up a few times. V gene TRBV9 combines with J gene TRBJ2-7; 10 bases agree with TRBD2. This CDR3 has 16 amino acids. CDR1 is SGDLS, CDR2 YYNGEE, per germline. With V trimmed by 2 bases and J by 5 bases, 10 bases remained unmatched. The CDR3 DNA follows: TGTGCCAGCAGCGTTCATCCTAGCGGGAGTTTAAACGAGCAGTACTTC. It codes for CASSVHPSGSLNEQYF.

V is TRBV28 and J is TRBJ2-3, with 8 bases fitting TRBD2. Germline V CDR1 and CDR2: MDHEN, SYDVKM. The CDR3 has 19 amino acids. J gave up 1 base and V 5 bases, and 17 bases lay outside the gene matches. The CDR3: CASSLPFSRLARGTDTQYF. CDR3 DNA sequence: TGTGCCAGCAGTCTTCCCTTCTCTAGACTAGCGAGAGGCACAGATACGCAGTATTTT.

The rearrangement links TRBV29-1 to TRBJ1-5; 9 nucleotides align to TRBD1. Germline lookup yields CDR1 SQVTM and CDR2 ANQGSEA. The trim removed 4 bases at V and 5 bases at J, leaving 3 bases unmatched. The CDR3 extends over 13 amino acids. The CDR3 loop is CSVGQGEYQPQHF. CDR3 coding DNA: TGCAGCGTTGGACAGGGGGAATATCAGCCCCAGCATTTT.

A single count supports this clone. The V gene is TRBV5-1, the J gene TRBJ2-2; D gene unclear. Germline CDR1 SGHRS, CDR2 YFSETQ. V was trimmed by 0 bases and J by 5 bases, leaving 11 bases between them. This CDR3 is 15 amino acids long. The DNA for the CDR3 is TGCGCCAGCAGCTTGGTCTCCCACGAGACCGGGGAGCTGTTTTTT. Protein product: CASSLVSHETGELFF.

The CDR3 region is CASRKDRGPNRRRGYTF. The CDR3 DNA follows: TGTGCCAGCAGGAAGGACAGGGGGCCCAATCGGAGGCGCGGCTACACCTTC. V gene TRBV28 combines with J gene TRBJ1-2, with TRBD1 matching 11 bases. Germline V gives CDR1 MDHEN, CDR2 SYDVKM. The J segment lost 8 bases and the V segment lost 6 bases, leaving 17 bases of the junction unmatched. The CDR3 is 17 amino acids.

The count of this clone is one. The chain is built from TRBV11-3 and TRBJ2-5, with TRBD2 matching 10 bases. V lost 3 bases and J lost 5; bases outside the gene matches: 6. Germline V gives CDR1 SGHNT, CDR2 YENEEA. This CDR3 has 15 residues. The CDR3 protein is CASSFSGRPEETQYF. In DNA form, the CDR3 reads TGTGCCAGCAGCTTTAGCGGGAGGCCGGAGGAGACCCAGTACTTC.

CDR3 amino acids: CASSVGGGYNEQFF. CDR3 coding DNA: TGCGCCAGCAGCGTCGGGGGGGGTTACAATGAGCAGTTCTTC. V and J are TRBV5-1 and TRBJ2-1; 8 bases agree with TRBD2. The length of the CDR3 is 14 residues. In germline, CDR1 is SGHRS, CDR2 YFSETQ. Germline trimming cut 4 bases from V and 4 bases from J; bases unmatched to any gene: 4.

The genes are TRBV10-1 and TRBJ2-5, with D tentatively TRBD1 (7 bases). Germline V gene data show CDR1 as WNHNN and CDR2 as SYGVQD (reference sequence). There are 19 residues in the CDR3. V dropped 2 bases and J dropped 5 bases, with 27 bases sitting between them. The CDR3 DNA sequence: TGCGCCAGCAGTGAGCCTCGGCTAACGGGACAGAGAAGCGGGGAGACCCAGTACTTC. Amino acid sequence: CASSEPRLTGQRSGETQYF.

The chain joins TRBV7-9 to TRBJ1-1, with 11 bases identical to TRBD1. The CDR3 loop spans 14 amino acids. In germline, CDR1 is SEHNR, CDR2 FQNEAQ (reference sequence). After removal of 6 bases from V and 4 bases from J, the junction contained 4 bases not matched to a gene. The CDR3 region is CASSRGTGGTEAFF. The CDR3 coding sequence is TGTGCCAGCAGTAGGGGGACAGGGGGCACTGAAGCTTTCTTT.

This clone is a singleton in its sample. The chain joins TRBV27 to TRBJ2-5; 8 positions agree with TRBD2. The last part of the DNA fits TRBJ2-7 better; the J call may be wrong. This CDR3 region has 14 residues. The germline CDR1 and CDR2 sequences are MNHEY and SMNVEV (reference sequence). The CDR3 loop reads CASRPGGVVGEQYF. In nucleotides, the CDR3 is TGTGCCAGCAGGCCCGGGGGGGTTGTGGGCGAGCAGTACTTC.

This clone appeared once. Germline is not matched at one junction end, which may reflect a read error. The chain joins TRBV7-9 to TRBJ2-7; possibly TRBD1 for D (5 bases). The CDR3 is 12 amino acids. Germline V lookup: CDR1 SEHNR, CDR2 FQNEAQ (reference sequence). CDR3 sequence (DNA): TGTTCCAGCAGCTTAGGGGCTAACGAGCAGTACTTC. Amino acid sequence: CSSSLGANEQYF.

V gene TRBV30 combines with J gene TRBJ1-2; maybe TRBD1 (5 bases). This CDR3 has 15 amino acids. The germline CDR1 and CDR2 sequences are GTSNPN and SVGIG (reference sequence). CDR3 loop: CVWRGAPPGNYGYTF. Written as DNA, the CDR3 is TGTGTTTGGAGGGGTGCCCCGCCAGGGAACTATGGCTACACCTTC.

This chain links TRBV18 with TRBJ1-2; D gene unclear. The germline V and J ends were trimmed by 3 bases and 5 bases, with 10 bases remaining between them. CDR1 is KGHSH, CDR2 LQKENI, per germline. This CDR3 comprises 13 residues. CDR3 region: CASSPPSVYGYTF. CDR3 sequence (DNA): TGTGCCAGCTCACCGCCGAGTGTGTATGGCTACACCTTC. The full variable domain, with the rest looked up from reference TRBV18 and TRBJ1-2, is NAGVMQNPRHLVRRRGQEARLRCSPMKGHSHVYWYRQLPEEGLKFMVYLQKENIIDESGMPKERFSAEFPKEGPSILRIQQVVRGDSAAYFCASSPPSVYGYTFGSGTRLTVV.